This section outlines one T cell receptor beta chain sequence together with its context. Its antigen remains unidentified. The CDR3 runs 13 residues. Germline values: CDR1 SGHRS, CDR2 YFSETQ. V trimming: 0 bases; J trimming: 6 bases; junction bases outside the gene matches: 2. This record comes from a study of cytomegalovirus exposure and HLA in healthy donors. Study-wide findings and caveats: A further, later analysis showed that HLA-associated TCR beta chains (compared with equally common others) were more clonally expanded.

PCR used 60 Vbeta primers and 13 Jbeta primers. The table came from immunoSEQ multiplex PCR; TCRdb's copy has only in-frame clones and leaves some out. The sample lists some 120,000 clones; about 80% were seen once. Sequenced input: PBMCs. The receptor was isolated from a man between 25 and 39 years old in good health and CMV-seronegative. This sequence joins TRBV5-1 and TRBJ2-7; 8 bases match TRBD2. The CDR3 protein is CASSLAAGGEQYF. The CDR3 DNA sequence: TGCGCCAGCAGCTTGGCTGCGGGAGGCGAGCAGTACTTC.